This TCR beta chain was retrieved from a study of Graves' ophthalmopathy and Graves' hyperthyroidism. Study-level results: Most thyroid clonotypes expanded beyond 0.001 frequency were also found in blood. The model forecast ophthalmopathy progression, reaching about 70% sensitivity and roughly 72% specificity.

Note on this clonotype: Its antigen is still unknown. A much larger clone lies one base from this, so it may be a read error.

Germline V gene lookup returns CDR1 SGDLS and CDR2 YYNGEE. With V trimmed by 3 bases and J by 7 bases, 7 bases remained unmatched. The CDR3 has 15 residues. Amplification targeted the TCR beta CDR3 regions, with RNA transcripts as the source material. HTBI primers served in a first-round RT-PCR, which a second-round multiplex PCR followed. MiXCR, run by TCRdb on the multiplex PCR reads, gives a single entry per CDR3 protein. The sample lists 600,000 to 700,000 distinct CDR3 sequences, just over 40% occurring once. The rearrangement links TRBV9 to TRBJ1-6; TRBD1 aligns across 7 bases. The sequencing sample was made of peripheral blood. The source is an adult man with Graves' ophthalmopathy. CDR3 nucleotide sequence: TGTGCCAGCAGCGCCGGGACAGCGGCCAATTCACCCCTCCACTTT. Translation: CASSAGTAANSPLHF.